This T cell receptor beta chain was captured in a study of cytomegalovirus exposure and HLA in healthy donors. Findings and caveats of the study: The study carried out a later analysis of TCR beta sequences. It associated some 17,000 of them with specific HLA alleles at a false discovery rate of 0.05. Among TCR beta chains, those listed as cytomegalovirus-associated numbered about 160.

Vbeta (60) and Jbeta (13) primers were used in the PCR. Clones were read by immunoSEQ multiplex PCR, and TCRdb kept only the in-frame ones, dropping some. The sample includes around 250,000 clones, about 90% of them seen just once. Healthy bone marrow donors formed the donor group. Donors were ostensibly healthy at sampling, although undocumented immune exposures were probable. This clone is a singleton in its sample. Its antigen is unidentified. This CDR3 contains 15 residues. V was clipped by 5 bases and J by 4 bases; unmatched bases: 6. Germline V gene sequence: CDR1 SGHAT, CDR2 FQNNGV. The chain recombines TRBV11-2 with TRBJ1-3; TRBD1 matches at 9 bases. Sequencing input: PBMCs. This TCR derives from a girl aged 2 to 10 in good health and CMV-seronegative. Here the CDR3 reads CASSLGQGWGNTIYF. The DNA for the CDR3 is TGTGCCAGCAGCCTAGGACAGGGGTGGGGAAACACCATATATTTT.